Below are 8 T cell receptor beta chains sequenced from a single sample in a study of T-cell reconstitution after alpha-beta-depleted transplantation in children (dated by TCRdb to about 2016). The sample's treatment or condition label, in plain terms: allogeneic hematopoietic cell transplantation with graft depleted of TCRalphabeta T cells and CD19 B cells. The protocol used for the library was PCR. TCRdb names Illumina HiSeq 2500 as the instrument used. TCR library preparation used molecular barcoding, with unique molecular identifiers applied to normalize quantification of the TCRbeta repertoire. TCRdb reprocessing: public reads trimmed at Q25 with fastp, clones called with MiXCR, in-frame beta chains kept. Under each unique CDR3 protein, matching rows form one entry showing the most common genes and DNA. Within this sample are around 190,000 distinct CDR3 sequences, with 6.6% of them counted one time only. The ten most abundant clones make up roughly 6% of the sample.

Sequences were derived from PBMCs, sampled before TCRalphabeta/CD19-depleted stem cell transplant. Receptor source: a boy aged 2-9 years with acute lymphoblastic leukemia, due to receive a stem cell transplant.

In this sample, this clonotype turned up many times. The chain joins TRBV27 to TRBJ2-2; D gene unclear. Germline V lookup: CDR1 MNHEY, CDR2 SMNVEV (reference sequence). The V and J ends lost 5 bases and 0 bases respectively, with 10 bases between them. The CDR3 extends over 15 amino acids. This chain's CDR3 is CASSPSTANTGELFF. The DNA for the CDR3 is TGTGCCAGCAGTCCCTCCACAGCGAACACCGGGGAGCTGTTTTTT.

Ten or more counts support this clonotype. The chain has TRBV7-8 and TRBJ2-1, with 7 bases aligning to TRBD1. Germline-derived CDR1 and CDR2 are SGHVS and FQNEAQ. J gave up 0 bases and V 5 bases, and 1 base lay outside the gene matches. This CDR3 comprises 14 residues. In DNA form, the CDR3 reads TGTGCCAGCAGCCGGGACAGCTCCTACAATGAGCAGTTCTTC. Protein: CASSRDSSYNEQFF. Full variable domain (missing parts from reference TRBV7-8 and TRBJ2-1): GAGVSQSPRYKVAKRGQDVALRCDPISGHVSLFWYQQALGQGPEFLTYFQNEAQLDKSGLPSDRFFAERPEGSVSTLKIQRTQQEDSAVYLCASSRDSSYNEQFFGPGTRLTVL.

This clonotype has a handful of counts. This chain links TRBV29-1 with TRBJ2-5, with D possibly being TRBD2 (6 bases). The V end was cut by 6 bases, the J end by 1 base, with 15 bases between. The CDR3 sequence is 14 residues long. The V gene's germline CDR1 is SQVTM and CDR2 ANQGSEA. The CDR3 reads CSVVGTVLQETQYF. Written as DNA, the CDR3 is TGCAGCGTAGTCGGGACTGTGCTCCAAGAGACCCAGTACTTC. Full variable domain (rest looked up from reference TRBV29-1 and TRBJ2-5): SAVISQKPSRDICQRGTSLTIQCQVDSQVTMMFWYRQQPGQSLTLIATANQGSEATYESGFVIDKFPISRPNLTFSTLTVSNMSPEDSSIYLCSVVGTVLQETQYFGPGTRLLVL.

The rearrangement joins TRBV7-2 to TRBJ2-2; tentative D call: TRBD1 (6 bases). Between the trimmed V and J ends, which lost 5 bases and 5 bases, there was a span of 12 bases. The CDR3 extends over 14 amino acids. In germline, CDR1 is SGHTA, CDR2 FQGNSA. The CDR3 region has the DNA TGTGCCAGCAGCCCGAGAACAGGGACCGGGGAGCTGTTTTTT. Translated: CASSPRTGTGELFF.

This clonotype was counted only a few times. The rearrangement links TRBV6-1 to TRBJ2-7, with D hard to call. Germline V CDR1 and CDR2: MNHNS, SASEGT. The CDR3 is made up of 11 amino acids. Trimming took off 6 bases at V and 3 bases at J, with 6 bases between the two ends. The CDR3 protein is CASRRNYEQYF. CDR3 nucleotides: TGTGCCAGCAGGAGGAACTACGAGCAGTACTTC.

The genes are TRBV5-6 and TRBJ1-5; D call uncertain. Germline CDR1 is SGHDT and CDR2 is YYEEEE. Between the trimmed V and J ends, which lost 4 bases and 1 base, there was a span of 15 bases. The length of the CDR3 is 16 residues. The CDR3 nucleotides are TGTGCCAGCAGCGAAAGCTGGACGGGGAGCAATCAGCCCCAGCATTTT. As protein: CASSESWTGSNQPQHF.

This sequence joins TRBV15 and TRBJ2-1; TRBD2 is a possible D gene (6 bases). The CDR3 consists of 16 residues. V lost 0 bases and J 7 bases, leaving 16 bases between the germline ends. Looked up from germline, CDR1 is LNHNV and CDR2 is YYDKDF (reference sequence). The CDR3: CATSRDTSSLGNEQFF. The CDR3 nucleotides read TGTGCCACCAGCAGAGATACTAGCAGCCTAGGGAATGAGCAGTTCTTC.

This clonotype appeared many times. The chain combines TRBV10-3 with TRBJ2-5; D not certain. Germline V gene lookup returns CDR1 ENHRY and CDR2 SYGVKD. This CDR3 is 13 amino acids long. Trimming left V 7 bases short and J 4 bases short, with 13 bases between. For the CDR3, the DNA is TGTGCCATCACCCGAGCCTGGGGAGAGACCCAGTACTTC. Translated, it gives CAITRAWGETQYF.